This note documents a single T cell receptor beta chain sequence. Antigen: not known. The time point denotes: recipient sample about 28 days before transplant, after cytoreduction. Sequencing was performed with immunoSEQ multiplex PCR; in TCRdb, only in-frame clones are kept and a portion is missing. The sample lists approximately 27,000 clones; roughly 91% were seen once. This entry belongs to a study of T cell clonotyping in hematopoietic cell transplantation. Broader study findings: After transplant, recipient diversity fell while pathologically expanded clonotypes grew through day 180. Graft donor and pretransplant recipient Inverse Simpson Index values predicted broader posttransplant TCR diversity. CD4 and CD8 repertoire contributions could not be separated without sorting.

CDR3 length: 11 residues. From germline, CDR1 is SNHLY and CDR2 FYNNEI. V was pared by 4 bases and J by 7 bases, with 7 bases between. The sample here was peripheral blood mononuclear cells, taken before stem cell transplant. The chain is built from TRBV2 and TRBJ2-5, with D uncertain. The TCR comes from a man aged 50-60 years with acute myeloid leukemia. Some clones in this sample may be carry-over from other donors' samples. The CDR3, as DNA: TGTGCCAGCAGTGTATCGGGGACCCAGTACTTC. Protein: CASSVSGTQYF.